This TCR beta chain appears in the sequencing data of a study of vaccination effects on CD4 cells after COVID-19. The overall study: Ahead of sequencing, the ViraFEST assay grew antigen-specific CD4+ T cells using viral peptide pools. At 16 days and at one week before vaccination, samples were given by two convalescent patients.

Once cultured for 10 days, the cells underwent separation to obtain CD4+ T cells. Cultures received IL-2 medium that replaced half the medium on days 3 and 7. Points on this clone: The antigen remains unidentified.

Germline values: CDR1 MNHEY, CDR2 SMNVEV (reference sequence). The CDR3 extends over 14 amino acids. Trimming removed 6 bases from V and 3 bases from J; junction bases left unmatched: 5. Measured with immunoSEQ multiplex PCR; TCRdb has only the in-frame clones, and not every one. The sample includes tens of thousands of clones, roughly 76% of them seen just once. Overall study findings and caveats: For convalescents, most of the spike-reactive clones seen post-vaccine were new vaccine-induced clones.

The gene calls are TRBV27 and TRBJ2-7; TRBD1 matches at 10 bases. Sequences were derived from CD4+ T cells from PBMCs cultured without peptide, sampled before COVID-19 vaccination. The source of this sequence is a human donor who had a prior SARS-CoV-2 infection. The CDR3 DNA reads TGTGCCAGCAGACGGACAGGGGGAAACTACGAGCAGTACTTC. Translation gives CASRRTGGNYEQYF.